Shown below are 10 T cell receptor beta chains from a single sample sequenced in a study of T cells in Graves' hyperthyroidism and ophthalmopathy. The investigators amplified TCR beta CDR3 regions from RNA transcripts. The HTBI set primed first-round TCR CDR3 RT-PCR. TCRdb reanalysed the multiplex PCR reads using MiXCR and keeps one entry per CDR3 protein. Of more than 300,000 distinct CDR3 sequences detected, approximately 13% appear once; the ten largest clones hold 9.2%. The sequenced material came from blood. The receptors were gathered from a woman in her late teens or twenties with Graves' hyperthyroidism.

This clonotype was seen more than once but under ten times. The chain has TRBV11-2 and TRBJ2-1; D is perhaps TRBD2 (7 bases). From germline, CDR1 is SGHAT and CDR2 FQNNGV. Trimming cost V 6 bases and J 1 base, with 19 bases left between them. CDR3 length equals 17 residues. The CDR3 sequence: CASSSKERGASYNEQFF. The CDR3 region has the DNA TGTGCCAGCAGTTCTAAGGAACGGGGGGCGTCCTACAATGAGCAGTTCTTC.

This clonotype was detected ten times or more. The CDR3 spells CASSLYGGAGTEAFF. CDR3 in DNA: TGTGCCAGCAGTTTGTATGGGGGGGCGGGGACTGAAGCTTTCTTT. The gene calls are TRBV12-3 or TRBV12-4 and TRBJ1-1; TRBD1 might be the D (6 bases). V was trimmed by 3 bases and J by 5 bases, leaving 16 bases between them. This CDR3 spans 15 amino acids.

This clonotype was counted ten times or more. This sequence joins TRBV19 and TRBJ2-7; 14 nucleotides match TRBD2. CDR1 and CDR2 (germline): LNHDA, SQIVND (reference sequence). With V trimmed by 5 bases and J by 6 bases, 9 bases remained unmatched. This CDR3 is built from 16 residues. The DNA for the CDR3 is TGTGCCAGTAGTGCAGAGGGACTAGCGGGAGTAGCCGAGCAGTACTTC. Translated, it gives CASSAEGLAGVAEQYF.

This clonotype was seen ten or more times. This rearrangement joins TRBV7-2 to TRBJ2-2, with TRBD2 as a possible D gene (7 bases). The germline V gene has CDR1 SGHTA and CDR2 FQGNSA. V dropped 1 base and J dropped 2 bases, with 11 bases sitting between them. The CDR3 totals 16 residues. The CDR3 bases are TGTGCCAGCAGCTTAGTCCCGGGGGGCAACACCGGGGAGCTGTTTTTT. This gives the protein CASSLVPGGNTGELFF.

The rearrangement joins TRBV5-1 to TRBJ2-2; 10 bases match TRBD2. The V gene end was trimmed by 0 bases and the J gene end by 6 bases; junction bases not matched to a gene: 14. CDR1 and CDR2 (germline): SGHRS, YFSETQ. This CDR3 has 19 amino acids. The chain's CDR3 is CASSLAPSGSSRAPGELFF. The CDR3 nucleotides read TGCGCCAGCAGCTTGGCCCCTAGCGGGAGTTCGAGGGCCCCCGGGGAGCTGTTTTTT.

The V gene is TRBV3-1, the J gene TRBJ2-7; 8 bases are shared with TRBD2. The CDR3 runs to 15 residues. CDR1 and CDR2 from the germline V gene are LGHDT and YNNKEL (reference sequence). V gave up 2 bases and J gave up 6 bases; unmatched junction bases: 9. The CDR3 bases are TGTGCCAGCAGCCAACAAAGACCGGGACTAGGCGAGCAGTACTTC. It encodes CASSQQRPGLGEQYF.

This clonotype has at least ten counts. The rearrangement links TRBV9 to TRBJ1-1, with D tentatively TRBD1 (5 bases). Per the germline V gene, CDR1 is SGDLS and CDR2 is YYNGEE. The CDR3 spans 16 residues. The V gene lost 1 base and the J gene lost 1 base, with 14 bases spanning the gap. The CDR3 loop reads CASSVISGSPNTEAFF. The DNA of the CDR3 is TGTGCCAGCAGCGTAATCTCAGGGTCCCCGAACACTGAAGCTTTCTTT.

This clonotype appeared a few times. This chain links TRBV3-1 with TRBJ1-3, with D unresolved. V lost 2 bases and J lost 6, with 2 bases in between. The CDR3 loop spans 11 amino acids. CDR1 is LGHDT, CDR2 YNNKEL, per germline (reference sequence). The CDR3, as DNA: TGTGCCAGCAGCCAACTAAACACCATATATTTT. It encodes CASSQLNTIYF.

This clonotype was detected many times. This chain links TRBV28 with TRBJ1-5; tentatively, D is TRBD1 (5 bases). This CDR3 is 16 amino acids long. V shed 3 bases and J shed 4 bases, with 16 bases lying between them. Germline CDR1 and CDR2: MDHEN and SYDVKM. Here the CDR3 reads CASSFKGPTRNQPQHF. The CDR3 bases are TGTGCCAGCAGTTTTAAGGGGCCGACGAGAAATCAGCCCCAGCATTTT.

As concerns this clonotype: A much larger clone differs from this one at a single base, so this may be a read error. The V call is TRBV18, the J call TRBJ2-5, with D unclear. The CDR3 runs 13 residues. Per the germline V gene, CDR1 is KGHSH and CDR2 is LQKENI. Written as DNA, the CDR3 is TGTGCCAGCTCACCAGGGCTCCAAGAGGCCCAGTACTTC. It encodes CASSPGLQEAQYF.